The 6 T cell receptor beta chains given below trace back to one sample, sequenced in a study of PD-1 blockade in mismatch repair-deficient tumors. Profiled with immunoSEQ multiplex PCR; TCRdb holds only in-frame clones, not every one. The data show some 100,000 clones, over 65% seen once. The sequencing here drew on peripheral blood, taken 36 weeks after starting pembrolizumab. The receptors were gathered from an adult with mismatch repair-deficient cancer.

CDR3 DNA sequence: TGTGCCAGCAGCCCCGGGACAAGGTGGTACTACACCTTC. Translation gives CASSPGTRWYYTF. The rearrangement links TRBV9 to TRBJ1-2; D may be TRBD1 (6 bases). V lost 4 bases, J lost 10 bases, and 17 bases lay in between. This CDR3 comprises 13 residues. In germline, CDR1 is SGDLS, CDR2 YYNGEE. Based on the CDR3 plus reference TRBV9 and TRBJ1-2, the full variable domain is DSGVTQTPKHLITATGQRVTLRCSPRSGDLSVYWYQQSLDQGLQFLIQYYNGEERAKGNILERFSAQQFPDLHSELNLSSLELGDSALYFCASSPGTRWYYTFGSGTRLTVV.

The CDR3: CASSYGASGSYEQYF. The CDR3, as DNA: TGTGCCAGCAGTTACGGCGCTAGCGGGAGTTACGAGCAGTACTTC. The chain recombines TRBV6-5 with TRBJ2-7; 10 bases map to TRBD2. The CDR3 has 15 amino acids. J lost 4 bases, V lost 2 bases, and 5 bases had no gene match. Germline V gene data show CDR1 as MNHEY and CDR2 as SVGAGI.

This clone was counted once. The chain combines TRBV4-1 with TRBJ2-5; 14 bases line up with TRBD2. Germline V gene sequence: CDR1 MGHRA, CDR2 YSYEKL. Unmatched junction bases numbered 3, after V lost 0 bases and J lost 3 bases. This CDR3 region has 17 residues. The DNA for the CDR3 is TGCGCCAGCAGCCAAGAACCGGGACTAGCGGGAGAAGAGACCCAGTACTTC. The encoded protein is CASSQEPGLAGEETQYF.

The genes are TRBV14 and TRBJ2-7, with D perhaps TRBD1 or TRBD2 (5 bases each). CDR3 length: 15 residues. Per the germline V gene, CDR1 is SGHDN and CDR2 is FVKESK. The V end lost 3 bases, the J end lost 0 bases, and 12 bases lay between the germline ends. CDR3 residues: CASSQGRWGSYEQYF. The CDR3, as DNA: TGTGCCAGCAGCCAGGGACGGTGGGGCTCCTACGAGCAGTACTTC.

The chain is built from TRBV14 and TRBJ2-3, with 8 bases that match TRBD2. V dropped 0 bases and J dropped 1; count of bases not matched to a gene: 12. Germline lookup yields CDR1 SGHDN and CDR2 FVKESK. The CDR3 covers 19 residues. For the CDR3, the DNA is TGTGCCAGCAGCCAAGAAGCGGGAGAGTGGTTACGGGGCACAGATACGCAGTATTTT. The encoded protein is CASSQEAGEWLRGTDTQYF.

The chain joins TRBV9 to TRBJ2-3; D gene uncertain. This CDR3 is built from 17 residues. Germline lookup yields CDR1 SGDLS and CDR2 YYNGEE. The V and J ends lost 0 bases and 2 bases respectively, with 16 bases between them. The CDR3 is CASSVEGSTSYTDTQYF. The CDR3 nucleotides are TGTGCCAGCAGCGTAGAGGGCAGTACGTCTTACACAGATACGCAGTATTTT.